This T cell receptor beta chain was obtained from a study of human T cells and chemical hapten exposure. Overall study: Patients were given diphenylcyclopropenone on the scalp weekly across the roughly 25-week study. Per-sample variation in TCR yield stemmed mainly from small pooled library volume differences.

Individual cDNA molecules (in the library) carried attached unique molecular identifiers. TCRdb used MiXCR to reprocess the RACE reads, holding one entry per CDR3 protein. The table records tens of thousands of distinct CDR3 sequences, roughly an eighth of them present only once. The study, taken as a whole, reports: Sensitizing with DPC caused no change in TCRs above 1 in 1000 frequency.

The CDR3 has 14 amino acids. J gave up 4 bases and V 3 bases, and 1 base lay outside the gene matches. Germline V gene sequence: CDR1 MGHRA, CDR2 YSYEKL. In this sample, this clonotype turned up a few times. Its target is unknown. As for time point: pre-sensitization, week 0. The treatment here: therapeutic diphenylcyclopropenone sensitization with weekly scalp DPC. Extraction of total RNA was performed on unfractionated whole blood. The input for sequencing was whole blood, taken in connection with sensitization to the hapten diphenylcyclopropenone (DPC). The chain couples TRBV4-1 to TRBJ1-1; 11 bases are shared with TRBD1. The sequence was obtained from a woman aged 40-49 years with alopecia areata. Some clones in this sample may be carry-over from other donors' samples. The CDR3 spells CASSHGTGGTEAFF. Here the CDR3 DNA reads TGCGCCAGCAGCCATGGGACAGGGGGCACTGAAGCTTTCTTT.